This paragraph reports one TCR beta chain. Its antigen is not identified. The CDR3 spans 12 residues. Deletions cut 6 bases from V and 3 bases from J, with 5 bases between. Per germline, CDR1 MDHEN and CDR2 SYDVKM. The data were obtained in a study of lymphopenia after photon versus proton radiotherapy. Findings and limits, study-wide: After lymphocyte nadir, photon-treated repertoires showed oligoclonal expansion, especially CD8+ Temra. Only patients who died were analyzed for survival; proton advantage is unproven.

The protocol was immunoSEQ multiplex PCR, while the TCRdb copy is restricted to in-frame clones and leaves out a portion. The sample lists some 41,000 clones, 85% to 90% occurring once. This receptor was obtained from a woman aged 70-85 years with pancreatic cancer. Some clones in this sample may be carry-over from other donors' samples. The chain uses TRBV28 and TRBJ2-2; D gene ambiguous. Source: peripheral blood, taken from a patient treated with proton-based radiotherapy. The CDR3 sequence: CASRRYTGELFF. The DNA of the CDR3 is TGTGCCAGCAGGCGATACACCGGGGAGCTGTTTTTT.